Listed here are 13 T cell receptor beta chains from one sample, sequenced in a study of blood T cell repertoires in COVID-19. Profiling relied on immunoSEQ multiplex PCR, and the TCRdb table lists in-frame clones only, not all of them. The sample records about 210,000 clones, about nine tenths being singletons. The sequencing input was peripheral blood. Receptors originate from a woman in her forties with acute or convalescent COVID-19.

J is TRBJ2-2 and V is TRBV24-1; TRBD1 agrees at 12 bases. V lost 3 bases to trimming and J lost 5 bases; unmatched junction nucleotides: 9. The germline gives CDR1 KGHDR, CDR2 SFDVKD. The CDR3 spans 18 residues. This CDR3 is CATSDIPGQGAETGELFF. The CDR3 nucleotides read TGTGCCACCAGTGATATCCCGGGACAGGGGGCGGAAACCGGGGAGCTGTTTTTT.

V usage is TRBV24-1 and J usage is TRBJ2-5, with D perhaps matching TRBD1 (6 bases). The CDR3 is 13 amino acids. V lost 5 bases and J lost 1, with 7 bases in between. Germline CDR1 KGHDR, CDR2 SFDVKD. DNA of the CDR3: TGTGCCACCAGTGGGGGGCCCCAAGAGACCCAGTACTTC. Its protein product is CATSGGPQETQYF.

The chain employs TRBV4-1 and TRBJ2-5, with D possibly matching TRBD1 (6 bases). The CDR3 loop spans 16 amino acids. V was trimmed by 1 base and J by 4 bases, leaving 16 bases between them. CDR1 and CDR2 from the germline V gene are MGHRA and YSYEKL. The CDR3 spells CASSQATGKRLETQYF. The CDR3 DNA sequence: TGCGCCAGCAGCCAAGCTACAGGGAAGAGGTTAGAGACCCAGTACTTC.

This clone was seen just once. This chain connects TRBV30 to TRBJ2-7; 10 bases are a match to TRBD2. The CDR3 spans 13 residues. CDR1 is GTSNPN, CDR2 SVGIG, per germline (reference sequence). CDR3 nucleotides: TGTGCGGTAGGGACTAGCGCAACCTACGAGCAGTACGTC. Translated: CAVGTSATYEQYV.

The CDR3 protein is CASSGGGSGNTEAFF. The CDR3 nucleotides read TGTGCCAGCAGCGGCGGTGGATCGGGGAACACTGAAGCTTTCTTT. The rearrangement joins TRBV13 to TRBJ1-1; no reliable D call. V was trimmed by 5 bases and J by 1 base, leaving 14 bases between them. The CDR3 has 15 residues. Germline CDR1 and CDR2: PRHDT and FYEKMQ (reference sequence). Drawing the rest from reference TRBV13 and TRBJ1-1, the complete variable domain is AAGVIQSPRHLIKEKRETATLKCYPIPRHDTVYWYQQGPGQDPQFLISFYEKMQSDKGSIPDRFSAQQFSDYHSELNMSSLELGDSALYFCASSGGGSGNTEAFFGQGTRLTVV.

The chain recombines TRBV27 with TRBJ1-2; no reliable D call. The germline V and J ends were trimmed by 2 bases and 3 bases, with 7 bases remaining between them. Germline CDR1 MNHEY, CDR2 SMNVEV (reference sequence). The CDR3 totals 13 residues. In DNA, the CDR3 is TGTGCCAGCAGTTTAGCAGTACACTATGGCTACACCTTC. It yields the protein CASSLAVHYGYTF.

The chain couples TRBV5-1 to TRBJ2-5; tentatively, D is TRBD2 (7 bases). V gave up 0 bases and J gave up 6 bases, with 15 bases separating them. The CDR3 sequence is 15 residues long. Germline CDR1 SGHRS, CDR2 YFSETQ. CDR3 in DNA: TGCGCCAGCAGCTTGGTGGAGGGGGGGCCGAAGACCCAGTACTTC. Encoded protein: CASSLVEGGPKTQYF.

The chain combines TRBV2 with TRBJ2-2; possible D gene TRBD1, 6 bases. Germline V CDR1 and CDR2: SNHLY, FYNNEI. V dropped 7 bases and J dropped 4 bases, with 13 bases sitting between them. CDR3 length equals 14 residues. In nucleotides, the CDR3 is TGTGCCAGCACGGACAGATGGTCCACCGGGGAGCTGTTTTTT. It codes for CASTDRWSTGELFF.

V usage is TRBV6-6 and J usage is TRBJ1-1; 9 nucleotides match TRBD1. The CDR3 is 15 residues long. The germline gives CDR1 MNHNY, CDR2 SVGAGI (reference sequence). V dropped 6 bases and J dropped 3; count of bases not matched to a gene: 8. CDR3 protein: CASRRTGQGDTEAFF. As DNA, the CDR3 is TGTGCCAGCAGAAGGACGGGACAGGGAGACACTGAAGCTTTCTTT.

The V gene is TRBV7-2, the J gene TRBJ2-5, with 8 nucleotides matching TRBD1. This CDR3 has 14 amino acids. Germline lookup yields CDR1 SGHTA and CDR2 FQGNSA. Trimming took 4 bases from V and 4 from J; bases not matched to a gene: 5. For the CDR3, the DNA is TGTGCCAGCAGCTCTCGGACAGGGAGAGAGACCCAGTACTTC. Translated, it gives CASSSRTGRETQYF.

The chain links TRBV29-1 to TRBJ2-5, with 8 bases fitting TRBD1. V was clipped by 4 bases and J by 1 base; unmatched bases: 5. CDR1 and CDR2 from the germline V gene are SQVTM and ANQGSEA. CDR3 length: 14 amino acids. CDR3 amino acids: CSVGQGNFQETQYF. The CDR3, as DNA: TGCAGCGTTGGACAGGGGAATTTCCAAGAGACCCAGTACTTC. Together with reference TRBV29-1 and TRBJ2-5, the CDR3 gives the full variable domain: SAVISQKPSRDICQRGTSLTIQCQVDSQVTMMFWYRQQPGQSLTLIATANQGSEATYESGFVIDKFPISRPNLTFSTLTVSNMSPEDSSIYLCSVGQGNFQETQYFGPGTRLLVL.

This clone appeared a single time. V and J are TRBV11-2 and TRBJ2-4; TRBD2 aligns across 8 bases. Germline V gene sequence: CDR1 SGHAT, CDR2 FQNNGV. The CDR3 consists of 13 residues. The ends lost 7 bases at V and 6 bases at J; junction bases unmatched: 5. CDR3 amino acids: CASTPGGGNIQYF. CDR3 nucleotide sequence: TGTGCCAGCACCCCGGGGGGGGGAAACATTCAGTACTTC. The variable domain in full, completed from reference TRBV11-2 and TRBJ2-4, reads EAGVAQSPRYKIIEKRQSVAFWCNPISGHATLYWYQQILGQGPKLLIQFQNNGVVDDSQLPKDRFSAERLKGVDSTLKIQPAKLEDSAVYLCASTPGGGNIQYFGAGTRLSVL.

This chain uses TRBV12-1 with TRBJ2-1; the DNA was not used to check the table's D call, TRBD2. TRBV12-1 is designated a pseudogene. The CDR3 sequence is 17 residues long. Written as DNA, the CDR3 is TGTGCCAGCAGCTCTAGCGGGGGGGCCCTTTTTTACAATGAGCAGTTCTTC. Its protein product is CASSSSGGALFYNEQFF.